The rows below give T cell receptor beta chains drawn from one sample of a study of shared T cell receptors in the human thymus. Sequencing was performed with immunoSEQ multiplex PCR; in TCRdb, only in-frame clones are kept and a portion is missing. Of fewer than 700,000 clones listed, roughly 90% were seen once; the top ten hold around 0.01%. The same specimen was also included in a second study, on human thymus T cells.

Specimen: thymocytes. All receptors come from a boy in the first two years of life with a congenital heart defect. CDR3s include the opening cysteine and the closing phenylalanine or tryptophan. Each record gives: V gene, CDR3 length, CDR3 protein.

>TRBV7-6|14
CASSLRQGHTEAFF
>TRBV9|9
CATHYEQYF
>TRBV27|15
CASSLGDRVDEKLFF
>TRBV4-1|14
CASTEGHRGTEAFF
>TRBV7-2|13
CASSQGVITEAFF
>TRBV27|15
CASSSTSGGTDTQYF
>TRBV28|11
CASRGRGSGNF
>TRBV14|15
CASSQDRDRDGEQYF
>TRBV11-2|17
CASAFSGQKSSGNTIYF
>TRBV15|15
CATSRDRGGGETQYF
>TRBV4-1|14
CASSQEGTGNEQYF
>TRBV4-2|16
CASSQDKLAEADTQYF
>TRBV14|17
CASSQDRGGDRFHEQYF
>TRBV7-8|14
CASSSGTSAYEQYF
>TRBV27|16
CASSLFGTSTSHEQYF
>TRBV5-4|13
CASSLLEAGEQYF
>TRBV29-1|12
CSVGAGHLEQYF
>TRBV27|14
CASTPVFGGDIQYF
>TRBV5-4|16
CASSWGEGISGNTIYF
>TRBV30|17
CAWGGNGFRAGPDTQYF
>TRBV6-6|14
CASEFRFAKNIQYF
>TRBV5-8|14
CASSLRRELNIQYF
>TRBV7-8|15
CASSLPRQVSYEQYF
>TRBV4-3|15
CASSHRTGGKEKLFF
>TRBV28|15
CASTRRGSSYNEQFF
>TRBV6-5|14
CASSQGQGSGELFF
>TRBV6-5|15
CASSPSTGERTEAFF
>TRBV7-9|16
CASSLGYGMRGYGYTF
>TRBV19|15
CASSLIANTYNEQFF
>TRBV7-8|16
CASSLSPVLAKNIQYF
>TRBV15|14
CATSRDRGYYGYTF
>TRBV4-3|16
CASSQLGGARIGEQFF
>TRBV11-2|17
CASSLELYRSSGNTIYF
>TRBV28|19
CASSLKSGTGGCWNTEAFF
>TRBV10-3|14
CAIQRHRGIDEQYF
>TRBV30|22
CAWSSFEGGNIVGTGNTGELFF
>TRBV5-1|18
CASSLRFNPGQGSYEQYF
>TRBV7-9|14
CASSSSGSSHEQYF
>TRBV29-1|11
CSVGRGETQYF
>TRBV14|12
CASSQTPGTQYF
>TRBV27|15
CASSPTRSNTGELFF
>TRBV7-8|14
CASSVPAQWETQYF
>TRBV30|18
CAWSVKGFKREGRDEQFF
>TRBV9|17
CASSVEDAGASYNEQFF
>TRBV9|16
CASSWKSGVGANVLTF
>TRBV6-1|17
CASSEALRGRFADTQYF
>TRBV5-6|16
CASSGRGAPSSYEQYF